This T cell receptor (beta chain) was obtained from a study of blood T cell repertoires in COVID-19. For the study at large: PBMCs, B-cell-depleted T cells, or T cells were the source of the cDNA or gDNA that made up the material.

Generated by immunoSEQ multiplex PCR, the TCRdb table keeps only in-frame clones and is missing some. The data hold about 200,000 clones, with 86% observed a single time. Germline loops: CDR1 ENHRY, CDR2 SYGVKD. The CDR3 spans 17 residues. With V trimmed by 0 bases and J by 2 bases, 7 bases remained unmatched. The source material was PBMCs or T cells enriched from blood (not recorded which). The sequence derives from a woman in her 30s who had been exposed to COVID-19. The chain uses TRBV10-3 and TRBJ2-3, with 8 bases that match TRBD2. Here the CDR3 reads CAISESTGGGLTDTQYF. CDR3 in DNA: TGTGCCATCAGTGAGTCAACGGGAGGGGGGCTCACAGATACGCAGTATTTT.